A selection of T cell receptor beta chains follows, all from one sample in a study of brain T cells in children with intractable seizures. Repertoires were generated with immunoSEQ multiplex PCR, while TCRdb's copy carries only in-frame clones and drops some. The table records 50,000 to 75,000 clones, roughly 95% of them present only once. Sequenced material: peripheral blood, taken at surgery. The receptors come from a boy under three years old with focal cortical dysplasia and intractable seizures. The CDR3 runs from the conserved cysteine through the conserved F or W.

cdr3_aa v_call
CASNDNDEQFF TRBV12-3/TRBV12-4
CASSAGRDTEAFF TRBV7-9
CASSLRWGGFNYEQYF TRBV7-2
CSADYYEQYF TRBV20-1
CATSRVGVDAFF TRBV15
CASSDFIGTGDRPQHF TRBV2
CATSDFGLAGNTGELFF TRBV24-1
CAIEDRSSYNEQFF TRBV6-5
CASSLTTGKDYGYTF TRBV7-9
CASSLERGTAYGYTF TRBV5-1
CAISATGQGLYEQYF TRBV10-3
CASSNRDTGYTF TRBV5-1
CASSTLEVRETSEQYF TRBV11-2
CASGLVGGEGTGYNLAKNIQYF TRBV12-5
CASSYRLNTEAFF TRBV5-1
CASSRGGRNEQFF TRBV4-3
CASSLSPGWGPQHF TRBV27
CASSAGTGNSPLHF TRBV5-1
CASSLSGSYEQYF TRBV4-2
CATSRGRARTVSYTF TRBV15
CASSLNGLSTDTQYF TRBV7-2
CAINDREDYGYTF TRBV10-3
CSVGGRRDTEAFF TRBV29-1
CASSLLQGTNEKLFF TRBV7-2
CASSYDSASPGYEQYF TRBV6-5
CASSDPGTSGGTDTQYF TRBV4-1
CASSVGGSTDTQYF TRBV9
CASSYSATGRGAFF TRBV6-5
CASSLAGSDEQFF TRBV7-9
CSASGTGEGTTEAFF TRBV20-1
CASSLTDQGNHNPNTGELFF TRBV7-3
CASSAELGTIYF TRBV7-9
CASSIIVSDNYGYTF TRBV19
CASSQDLPDTQYF TRBV3-1/TRBV3-2
CASSLAGEQYF TRBV6-2/TRBV6-3
CASSFHPGTGGREGGYTF TRBV7-9
CATTLDRVNTGELFF TRBV7-8
CASSPTGNTEAFF TRBV18
CATSMGVAASTDTQYF TRBV15
CASSQGIANEKLFF TRBV7-9
CASSIWVETQYF TRBV12-3/TRBV12-4
CASSVRAGENYGYTF TRBV19